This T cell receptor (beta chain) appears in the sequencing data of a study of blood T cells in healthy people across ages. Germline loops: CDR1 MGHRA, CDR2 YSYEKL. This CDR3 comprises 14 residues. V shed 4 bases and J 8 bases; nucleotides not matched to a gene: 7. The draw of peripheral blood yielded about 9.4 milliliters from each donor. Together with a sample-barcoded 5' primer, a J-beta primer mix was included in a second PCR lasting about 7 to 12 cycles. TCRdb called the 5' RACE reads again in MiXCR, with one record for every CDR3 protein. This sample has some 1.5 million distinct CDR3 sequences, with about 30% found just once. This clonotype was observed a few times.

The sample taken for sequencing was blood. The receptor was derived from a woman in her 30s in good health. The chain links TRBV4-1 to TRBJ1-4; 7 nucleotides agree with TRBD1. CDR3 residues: CASSPTGYQEKLFF. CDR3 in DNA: TGCGCCAGCAGCCCGACAGGGTATCAGGAAAAACTGTTTTTT.